This entry lists 30 T cell receptor beta chains sequenced from one sample in a study of blood T cell repertoires in COVID-19. Assay: immunoSEQ multiplex PCR; the TCRdb copy retains only in-frame clones and omits some. This table holds roughly 200,000 clones, 85% found once. Material: PBMCs or T cells enriched from blood (not recorded which). Receptors originate from a man aged 35-49 years who had recovered from COVID-19.

V is TRBV2 and J is TRBJ1-3; no clear D gene. CDR3 size: 13 residues. Germline-derived CDR1 and CDR2 are SNHLY and FYNNEI. The V and J ends lost 7 bases and 1 base respectively, with 8 bases between them. This CDR3 is CASKSGSGNTIYF. CDR3 bases: TGTGCCAGCAAATCAGGATCTGGAAACACCATATATTTT.

The J gene is TRBJ1-2, the V gene TRBV28; 9 bases agree with TRBD1. Germline V gene sequence: CDR1 MDHEN, CDR2 SYDVKM. After removal of 6 bases from V and 5 bases from J, the junction contained 10 bases not matched to a gene. The CDR3 sequence is 15 residues long. The DNA for the CDR3 is TGTGCCAGCAGAAACTTACAGGGGGCAAGGTATGGCTACACCTTC. Protein sequence: CASRNLQGARYGYTF.

This clone has just a few counts. The chain recombines TRBV5-4 with TRBJ2-7; TRBD1 agrees at 8 bases. The CDR3 totals 12 residues. Germline V CDR1 and CDR2: SGHNT, YYREEE (reference sequence). Trimming at V came to 5 bases and at J to 6 bases, leaving 4 bases not matched to a gene. CDR3 coding DNA: TGTGCCAGCAGTAGGACAGGGAGCGAGCAGTACTTC. Protein sequence: CASSRTGSEQYF. Full variable domain (missing parts from reference TRBV5-4 and TRBJ2-7): ETGVTQSPTHLIKTRGQQVTLRCSSQSGHNTVSWYQQALGQGPQFIFQYYREEENGRGNFPPRFSGLQFPNYSSELNVNALELDDSALYLCASSRTGSEQYFGPGTRLTVT.

The chain links TRBV27 to TRBJ2-7; 7 bases match TRBD2. The J segment lost 0 bases and the V segment lost 2 bases, leaving 7 bases of the junction unmatched. The CDR3 has 16 residues. Germline V gene data show CDR1 as MNHEY and CDR2 as SMNVEV (reference sequence). The chain's CDR3 is CASSLISSGSSYEQYF. In nucleotides, the CDR3 is TGTGCCAGCAGTTTAATCTCTAGCGGAAGCTCCTACGAGCAGTACTTC.

J is TRBJ2-3 and V is TRBV5-5, with a possible D match to TRBD2 (6 bases). The V and J ends lost 4 bases and 2 bases respectively, with 14 bases between them. Germline CDR1 is SGHKS and CDR2 is YYEKEE (reference sequence). The CDR3 runs to 15 residues. CDR3 DNA sequence: TGTGCCAGCAGCCCGGGAGCGGGCTACACAGATACGCAGTATTTT. Translating it yields CASSPGAGYTDTQYF.

The V gene is TRBV2, the J gene TRBJ1-3; TRBD1 might be the D (6 bases). Looked up from germline, CDR1 is SNHLY and CDR2 is FYNNEI. With 2 bases removed from V and 3 bases from J, the gap between germline ends came to 11 bases. This CDR3 comprises 15 residues. The CDR3 spells CASSEWGGSGNTIYF. CDR3 bases: TGTGCCAGCAGTGAATGGGGGGGCAGTGGAAACACCATATATTTT.

The chain carries TRBV5-1 and TRBJ2-3, with D perhaps matching TRBD2 (5 bases). Germline CDR1 SGHRS, CDR2 YFSETQ. V lost 4 bases to trimming and J lost 5 bases, with 17 bases between them. This CDR3 has 15 residues. This CDR3 is CASSPRRGSGDTQYF. Here the CDR3 DNA reads TGCGCCAGCAGCCCCCGGCGAGGGTCGGGAGATACGCAGTATTTT. The full variable domain, completed using reference TRBV5-1 and TRBJ2-3, is KAGVTQTPRYLIKTRGQQVTLSCSPISGHRSVSWYQQTPGQGLQFLFEYFSETQRNKGNFPGRFSGRQFSNSRSEMNVSTLELGDSALYLCASSPRRGSGDTQYFGPGTRLTVL.

The chain recombines TRBV9 with TRBJ1-2, with a possible D match to TRBD1 (5 bases). V dropped 3 bases and J dropped 8 bases, with 20 bases sitting between them. The CDR3 extends over 15 amino acids. Germline lookup yields CDR1 SGDLS and CDR2 YYNGEE. The chain's CDR3 is CASSDSKWGSHGYTF. The CDR3 DNA reads as TGTGCCAGCAGCGACTCGAAATGGGGCTCCCACGGCTACACCTTC.

The V gene is TRBV18, the J gene TRBJ2-5; D unclear. CDR3 length: 12 residues. Trimming left V 5 bases short and J 4 bases short, with 8 bases between. CDR1 is KGHSH and CDR2 is LQKENI in the germline V gene. CDR3 sequence: CASSIVSETQYF. The CDR3 DNA follows: TGTGCCAGCTCAATAGTCTCAGAGACCCAGTACTTC. Supplemented by reference TRBV18 and TRBJ2-5, the full variable domain reads NAGVMQNPRHLVRRRGQEARLRCSPMKGHSHVYWYRQLPEEGLKFMVYLQKENIIDESGMPKERFSAEFPKEGPSILRIQQVVRGDSAAYFCASSIVSETQYFGPGTRLLVL.

V is TRBV7-3 and J is TRBJ1-1; D remains unclear. Per the germline V gene, CDR1 is SGHTA and CDR2 is FQGTGA. The CDR3 is made up of 13 amino acids. V gave up 5 bases and J gave up 1 base, with 8 bases separating them. CDR3 sequence reads: CASSQGGNTEAFF. The CDR3 bases are TGTGCCAGCAGCCAAGGAGGGAACACTGAAGCTTTCTTT.

The CDR3 DNA reads as TGTGCCAGCAGCTTAACTGGCGGAACAGATACGCAGTATTTT. Its protein is CASSLTGGTDTQYF. The gene calls are TRBV7-3 and TRBJ2-3; D is unclear. In germline, CDR1 is SGHTA, CDR2 FQGTGA. V lost 0 bases, J lost 3 bases, and 7 bases lay in between. The CDR3 sequence is 14 residues long.

This clone was counted only a few times. The chain is built from TRBV6-5 and TRBJ2-2; the match to TRBD1 covers 8 bases. CDR1 MNHEY and CDR2 SVGAGI come from the germline V gene. V lost 6 bases and J lost 5; bases outside the gene matches: 8. The CDR3 is 15 residues long. Here the CDR3 reads CASSLGQVRTGELFF. The CDR3 DNA reads TGTGCCAGCAGCCTGGGACAGGTTCGAACCGGGGAGCTGTTTTTT.

The chain links TRBV24-1 to TRBJ2-5; 9 nucleotides agree with TRBD1. The V gene's germline CDR1 is KGHDR and CDR2 SFDVKD. V dropped 4 bases and J dropped 4; count of bases not matched to a gene: 6. The CDR3 covers 15 residues. CDR3 loop: CATSEPDRGGETQYF. The CDR3 region has the DNA TGTGCCACCAGTGAACCGGACAGGGGAGGAGAGACCCAGTACTTC.

CDR3 sequence reads: CASLGDKLDTEAFF. The CDR3 DNA reads TGTGCCTCCTTGGGGGACAAATTAGACACTGAAGCTTTCTTT. The chain combines TRBV19 with TRBJ1-1, with D possibly TRBD1 on 6 matching bases. The CDR3 covers 14 residues. CDR1 is LNHDA and CDR2 is SQIVND in the germline V gene (reference sequence). V lost 11 bases and J lost 3, with 19 bases in between.

The chain uses TRBV7-9 and TRBJ1-1; TRBD1 is a possible D gene (6 bases). CDR3 length equals 13 residues. Per the germline V gene, CDR1 is SEHNR and CDR2 is FQNEAQ (reference sequence). V was cut by 5 bases and J by 4 bases, with 11 bases left in between. The CDR3 region has the DNA TGTGCCAGCAGCCACCCAGGGGTCACTGAAGCTTTCTTT. Its translation: CASSHPGVTEAFF.

This chain uses TRBV9 with TRBJ2-3; D is perhaps TRBD2 (6 bases). CDR1 SGDLS and CDR2 YYNGEE come from the germline V gene. The germline V and J ends were trimmed by 3 bases and 2 bases, with 10 bases remaining between them. This CDR3 spans 14 amino acids. The CDR3 DNA reads as TGTGCCAGCAGCGAAGGGACTTTCACAGATACGCAGTATTTT. It codes for CASSEGTFTDTQYF.

This clone was recorded a few times. The CDR3 coding sequence is TGTGCCAGCAGTTACCGAGAGACTGAAGCTTTCTTT. This sequence encodes CASSYRETEAFF. This chain joins TRBV6-2 or TRBV6-3 and TRBJ1-1, with D unclear. Trimming shortened V by 2 bases and J by 5 bases, and 6 bases separated the two germline ends. The CDR3 covers 12 residues. Germline assignment: CDR1 MNHEY and CDR2 SVGEGT.

The V and J genes are TRBV30 and TRBJ1-1; TRBD1 matches 8 bases. The CDR3 extends over 20 amino acids. Germline CDR1 GTSNPN, CDR2 SVGIG (reference sequence). Trimming at V came to 7 bases and at J to 8 bases, leaving 33 bases not matched to a gene. This CDR3 reads CASDSDGEGQGWRWPLEAFF. The CDR3 DNA reads TGTGCCTCGGATTCGGATGGAGAAGGACAGGGATGGCGATGGCCCCTCGAAGCTTTCTTT.

The chain carries TRBV6-2 or TRBV6-3 and TRBJ2-7, with a possible D match to TRBD2 (5 bases). Trimming shortened V by 0 bases and J by 3 bases, and 6 bases separated the two germline ends. Germline CDR1 and CDR2: MNHEY and SVGEGT. The CDR3 covers 13 residues. CDR3 nucleotide sequence: TGTGCCAGCAGTTACTCCGGGGACTACGAGCAGTACTTC. Encoded protein: CASSYSGDYEQYF.

The CDR3 here is CASSQTGDNEAFF. DNA of the CDR3: TGCGCCAGCAGCCAAACAGGGGATAATGAAGCTTTCTTT. The chain joins TRBV4-3 to TRBJ1-1; 7 nucleotides match TRBD1. The CDR3 covers 13 residues. Germline CDR1 and CDR2: LGHNA and YSLEER. Trimming cost V 2 bases and J 7 bases; bases outside gene matches: 4.

CDR3 coding DNA: TGTGCCAGCAGCAATTTGAGGGGACAAACCTCTGGGGCCAACGTCCTGACTTTC. Translated, it gives CASSNLRGQTSGANVLTF. The chain couples TRBV7-2 to TRBJ2-6; D might be TRBD1 (6 bases). The CDR3 contains 18 residues. Germline V gives CDR1 SGHTA, CDR2 FQGNSA. Trimming stripped 5 bases from V and 0 bases from J, with 17 bases between.

CDR3 sequence reads: CASSDGRFGEKLFF. DNA of the CDR3: TGTGCCAGTAGTGACGGCCGTTTCGGGGAAAAACTGTTTTTT. The chain employs TRBV19 and TRBJ1-4; D call uncertain. Per germline, CDR1 LNHDA and CDR2 SQIVND (reference sequence). CDR3 length equals 14 residues. V lost 5 bases and J lost 8, with 15 bases in between. The full variable domain, with the rest looked up from reference TRBV19 and TRBJ1-4, is DGGITQSPKYLFRKEGQNVTLSCEQNLNHDAMYWYRQDPGQGLRLIYYSQIVNDFQKGDIAEGYSVSREKKESFPLTVTSAQKNPTAFYLCASSDGRFGEKLFFGSGTQLSVL.

In regard to this clone: Other nucleotide sequences in the sample specify the same CDR3. This chain joins TRBV9 and TRBJ2-1; 9 bases fit TRBD2. Trimming cost V 3 bases and J 9 bases; bases outside gene matches: 4. The CDR3 consists of 13 residues. CDR1 is SGDLS and CDR2 is YYNGEE in the germline V gene. CDR3 loop: CASSGTSVLEQFF. CDR3 DNA sequence: TGTGCCAGCAGCGGGACTAGCGTACTTGAGCAGTTCTTC.

The chain uses TRBV7-3 and TRBJ2-5, with D possibly TRBD1 on 6 matching bases. CDR3 size: 14 residues. The V end lost 5 bases, the J end lost 3 bases, and 13 bases lay between the germline ends. Germline assignment: CDR1 SGHTA and CDR2 FQGTGA. The CDR3 region is CASSRTGPEETQYF. As DNA, the CDR3 is TGTGCCAGCAGCCGAACAGGGCCGGAAGAGACCCAGTACTTC. The variable domain in full, with the rest retrieved from reference TRBV7-3 and TRBJ2-5, is GAGVSQTPSNKVTEKGKYVELRCDPISGHTALYWYRQSLGQGPEFLIYFQGTGAADDSGLPNDRFFAVRPEGSVSTLKIQRTERGDSAVYLCASSRTGPEETQYFGPGTRLLVL.

The genes are TRBV19 and TRBJ2-2; 10 bases map to TRBD1. V lost 6 bases, J lost 6 bases, and 7 bases stayed unmatched. The CDR3 consists of 15 residues. Germline V gene sequence: CDR1 LNHDA, CDR2 SQIVND (reference sequence). In nucleotides, the CDR3 is TGTGCCAGTAGGGTGGGACAGGGGATCCCCGGGGAGCTGTTTTTT. Protein sequence: CASRVGQGIPGELFF.

Only one count was recorded for this clone. The gene calls are TRBV7-9 and TRBJ2-5, with 7 positions matching TRBD1. This CDR3 has 17 residues. The germline V gene has CDR1 SEHNR and CDR2 FQNEAQ (reference sequence). The J segment lost 1 base and the V segment lost 4 bases, leaving 12 bases of the junction unmatched. CDR3 in amino acids: CASSSPKRDSTQETQYF. CDR3 in DNA: TGTGCCAGCAGCTCACCTAAACGGGACAGCACCCAAGAGACCCAGTACTTC.

The V gene is TRBV14, the J gene TRBJ2-1; tentative D call: TRBD1 (5 bases). V was pared by 4 bases and J by 4 bases, with 8 bases between. The germline V gene has CDR1 SGHDN and CDR2 FVKESK. CDR3 length equals 13 residues. The CDR3 DNA reads as TGTGCCAGCAGCCCTGGACAATACAATGAGCAGTTCTTC. Its protein product is CASSPGQYNEQFF. The full variable domain, with the rest looked up from reference TRBV14 and TRBJ2-1, is EAGVTQFPSHSVIEKGQTVTLRCDPISGHDNLYWYRRVMGKEIKFLLHFVKESKQDESGMPNNRFLAERTGGTYSTLKVQPAELEDSGVYFCASSPGQYNEQFFGPGTRLTVL.

The J gene is TRBJ1-3, the V gene TRBV19, with 9 bases fitting TRBD1. The CDR3 runs to 13 residues. Germline V gene lookup returns CDR1 LNHDA and CDR2 SQIVND (reference sequence). CDR3 sequence reads: CAVQGARGNTIYF. The CDR3 region has the DNA TGTGCGGTACAGGGGGCGCGTGGAAACACCATATATTTT.

The chain employs TRBV9 and TRBJ1-1; D may be TRBD1 (6 bases). The CDR3 length is 14 residues. Germline V CDR1 and CDR2: SGDLS, YYNGEE. V was pared by 4 bases and J by 1 base, with 11 bases between. The CDR3 here is CASSLRTENTEAFF. Here the CDR3 DNA reads TGTGCCAGCAGCCTCAGGACAGAGAACACTGAAGCTTTCTTT. Full variable domain (remainder filled in from reference TRBV9 and TRBJ1-1): DSGVTQTPKHLITATGQRVTLRCSPRSGDLSVYWYQQSLDQGLQFLIQYYNGEERAKGNILERFSAQQFPDLHSELNLSSLELGDSALYFCASSLRTENTEAFFGQGTRLTVV.

CDR3 nucleotides: TGCAGTGCTAGTGTGTCACAGAACACTGAAGCTTTCTTT. Translation gives CSASVSQNTEAFF. V gene TRBV20-1 combines with J gene TRBJ1-1, with no clear D. The V and J ends lost 3 bases and 1 base respectively, with 9 bases between them. In germline, CDR1 is DFQATT, CDR2 SNEGSKA (reference sequence). The CDR3 has 13 residues.